This T cell receptor (beta chain) was sequenced in a study of beta chain features in type 1 diabetes. Broader study findings: The VDJ junctions of type 1 diabetes patients carried fewer insertions and more deletions. HLA effects on TCRB rearrangement stayed unresolved here. Among all four CD4+ subsets, Type 1 diabetes patients had TCRB CDR3s that were moderately but significantly shorter. cDNA sequencing could over-represent cells with high TCR expression.

This clone came up a few times. Its antigen is still unknown. Of the isolated RNA, all was reverse transcribed, and so the sequenced material was expressed TCRB transcripts. Sequencing used immunoSEQ multiplex PCR; TCRdb keeps in-frame clones, though not all of them. The data contain fewer than 350,000 clones, approximately 16% of them singletons. Every single donor gave one heparinised blood draw, and these averaged approximately 100 mL. Sequenced sample: naive CD4+ T cells from blood. This TCR came from a man aged 18 to 29 with type 1 diabetes.

The CDR3 DNA reads as TGTGCCACCCAGTTCACCTACGAGCAGTACTTC. It specifies CATQFTYEQYF. The chain employs TRBV28 and TRBJ2-7; D call uncertain. Trimming stripped 10 bases from V and 2 bases from J, with 9 bases between. CDR3 length equals 11 residues. CDR1 and CDR2 (germline): MDHEN, SYDVKM.